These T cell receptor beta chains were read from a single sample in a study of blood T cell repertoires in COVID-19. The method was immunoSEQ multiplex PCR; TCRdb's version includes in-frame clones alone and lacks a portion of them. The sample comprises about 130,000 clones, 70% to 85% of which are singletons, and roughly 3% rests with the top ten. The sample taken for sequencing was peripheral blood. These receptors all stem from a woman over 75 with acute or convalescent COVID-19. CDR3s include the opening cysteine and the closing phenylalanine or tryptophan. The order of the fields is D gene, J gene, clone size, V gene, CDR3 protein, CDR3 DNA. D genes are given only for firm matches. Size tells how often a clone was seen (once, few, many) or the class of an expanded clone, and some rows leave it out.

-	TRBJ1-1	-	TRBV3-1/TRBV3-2	CASSHPTDPSSTTRVNTEAFF	TGTGCCAGCAGCCATCCAACCGACCCAAGCTCGACGACCAGGGTGAACACTGAAGCTTTCTTT
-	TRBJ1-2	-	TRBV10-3	CAHGEVGLRASNYGYTF	TGTGCCCACGGGGAAGTGGGACTGCGAGCCTCCAACTATGGCTACACCTTC
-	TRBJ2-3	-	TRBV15	CATSNRAPDTQYF	TGTGCCACCAGTAACAGGGCCCCAGATACGCAGTATTTT
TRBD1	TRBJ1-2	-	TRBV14	CASARTGAPYGYTF	TGTGCCAGCGCGAGGACAGGGGCTCCATATGGCTACACCTTC
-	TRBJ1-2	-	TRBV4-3	CASSQEAAGEGNYGYTF	TGCGCCAGCAGCCAAGAAGCCGCGGGGGAGGGTAACTATGGCTACACCTTC
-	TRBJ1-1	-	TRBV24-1	CATPEADLNTEAFF	TGTGCCACCCCAGAGGCAGACCTGAACACTGAAGCTTTCTTT
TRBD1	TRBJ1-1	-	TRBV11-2	CASSFPDRGANTEAFF	TGTGCCAGCAGCTTCCCCGACAGGGGGGCAAACACTGAAGCTTTCTTT
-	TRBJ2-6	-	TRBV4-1	CASSMTWANVLTF	TGCGCCAGCAGCATGACATGGGCCAACGTCCTGACTTTC
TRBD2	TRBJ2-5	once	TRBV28	CASSMTSGALGETQYF	TGTGCCAGCAGTATGACTAGCGGGGCACTAGGAGAGACCCAGTACTTC
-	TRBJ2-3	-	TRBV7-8	CASRAGTDTQYF	TGTGCCAGCAGGGCGGGTACAGATACGCAGTATTTT
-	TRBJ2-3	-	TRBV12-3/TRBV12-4	CASGMNLDTQYF	TGTGCCAGCGGCATGAATCTGGATACGCAGTATTTT
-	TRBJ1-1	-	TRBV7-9	CASSSRTEAFF	TGTGCCAGCAGCTCCCGGACTGAAGCTTTCTTT
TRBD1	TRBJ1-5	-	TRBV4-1	CASSQRTGGSSNQPQHF	TGCGCCAGCAGCCAAAGGACAGGGGGTAGTAGCAATCAGCCCCAGCATTTT
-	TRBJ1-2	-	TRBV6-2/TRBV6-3	CASSYGRGELYGYTF	TGTGCCAGCAGTTACGGCCGCGGGGAGTTATATGGCTACACCTTC
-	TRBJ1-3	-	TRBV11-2	CASSSRVAFSGNTIYF	TGTGCCAGCAGCTCGCGAGTAGCTTTCTCTGGAAACACCATATATTTT
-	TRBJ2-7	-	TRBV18	CASSPDRISYEQYF	TGTGCCAGCTCACCCGACAGGATCTCCTACGAGCAGTACTTC
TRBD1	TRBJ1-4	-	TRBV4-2	CASSLGQGVLFF	TGTGCCAGCAGCCTTGGACAGGGGGTTCTGTTTTTT
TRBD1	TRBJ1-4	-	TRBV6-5	CASRTGTANEKLFF	TGTGCCAGCAGAACCGGGACAGCTAATGAAAAACTGTTTTTT
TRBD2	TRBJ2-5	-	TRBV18	CASSMGGSGETQYF	TGTGCCAGCTCGATGGGGGGGTCGGGAGAGACCCAGTACTTC
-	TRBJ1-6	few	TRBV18	CASSQMAQNSPLHF	TGTGCCAGCTCCCAAATGGCCCAAAATTCACCCCTCCACTTT
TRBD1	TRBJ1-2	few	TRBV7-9	CASSSGTGYYGYTF	TGTGCCAGCAGTTCCGGGACAGGGTACTATGGCTACACCTTC
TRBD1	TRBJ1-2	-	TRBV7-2	CASSSGQVHTF	TGTGCCAGCAGCTCCGGACAGGTCCACACCTTC
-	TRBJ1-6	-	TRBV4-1	CASSQQGISPLHF	TGCGCCAGCAGCCAACAGGGGATCTCACCCCTCCACTTT
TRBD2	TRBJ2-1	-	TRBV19	CASRLAGGNNEQFF	TGTGCCAGTAGACTAGCGGGGGGTAACAATGAGCAGTTCTTC
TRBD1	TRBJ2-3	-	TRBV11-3	CASSLEDRGGTDTQYF	TGTGCCAGCAGCTTAGAAGACAGGGGGGGCACAGATACGCAGTATTTT
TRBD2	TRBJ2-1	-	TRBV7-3	CASSFGLAGVNEQFF	TGTGCCAGCAGCTTTGGACTAGCGGGGGTTAATGAGCAGTTCTTC
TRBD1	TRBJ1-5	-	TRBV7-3	CASSLTGQGQPQHF	TGTGCCAGCAGCTTAACGGGACAGGGACAGCCCCAGCATTTT
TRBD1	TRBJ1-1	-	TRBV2	CASSEQGSGTEAFF	TGTGCCAGCAGCGAACAGGGGAGTGGGACTGAAGCTTTCTTT
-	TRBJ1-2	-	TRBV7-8	CASSFSGGRGGYTF	TGTGCCAGCAGCTTCTCCGGAGGCAGGGGCGGCTACACCTTC
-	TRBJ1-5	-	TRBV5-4	CASSYGADQPQHF	TGTGCCAGCAGTTATGGGGCCGATCAGCCCCAGCATTTT
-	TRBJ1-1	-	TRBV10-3	CAISGKAGTPNEAFF	TGTGCCATCAGTGGGAAGGCCGGGACACCGAATGAAGCTTTCTTT
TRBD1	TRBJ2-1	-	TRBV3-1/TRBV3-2	CASSQGGTGVWNEQFF	TGTGCCAGCAGCCAAGGGGGGACAGGAGTGTGGAATGAGCAGTTCTTC
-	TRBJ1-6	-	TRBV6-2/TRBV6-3	CASSIRQAYNSPLHF	TGTGCCAGCAGTATAAGACAGGCCTATAATTCACCCCTCCACTTT
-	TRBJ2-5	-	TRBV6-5	CASGGTLGGEETQYF	TGTGCCAGCGGGGGTACACTGGGGGGAGAAGAGACCCAGTACTTC
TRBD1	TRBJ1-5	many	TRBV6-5	CASSFRGTGGNQPQHF	TGTGCCAGCAGTTTCCGAGGGACAGGGGGCAATCAGCCCCAGCATTTT
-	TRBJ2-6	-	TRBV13	CASIRLDSGANVLTF	TGTGCCAGCATACGTCTAGACTCTGGGGCCAACGTCCTGACTTTC
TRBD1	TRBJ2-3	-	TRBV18	CASSLLGQGISTDTQYF	TGTGCCAGCTCACTACTAGGACAGGGAATAAGCACAGATACGCAGTATTTT
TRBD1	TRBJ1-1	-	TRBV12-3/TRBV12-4	CASSGTANTEAFF	TGTGCCAGCAGTGGGACAGCGAACACTGAAGCTTTCTTT
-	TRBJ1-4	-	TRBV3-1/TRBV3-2	CASSLKGQGEKLFF	TGTGCCAGCAGCCTAAAGGGCCAGGGGGAAAAACTGTTTTTT
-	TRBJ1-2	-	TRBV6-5	CASSYKGGLEDGYTF	TGTGCCAGCAGTTACAAGGGCGGGCTGGAGGATGGCTACACCTTC
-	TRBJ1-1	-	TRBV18	CASSPLRHTNTEAFF	TGTGCCAGCTCACCACTGCGACACACCAACACTGAAGCTTTCTTT
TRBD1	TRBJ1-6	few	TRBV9	CASSGGTGIDLLHF	TGTGCCAGCAGTGGAGGGACAGGGATTGATCTCCTCCACTTT
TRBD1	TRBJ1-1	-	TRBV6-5	CASTDQGVRTEAFF	TGTGCCAGCACCGACCAGGGGGTGAGGACTGAAGCTTTCTTT
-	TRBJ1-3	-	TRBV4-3	CASSQRQVYSGNTIYF	TGCGCCAGCAGCCAAAGACAGGTTTACTCTGGAAACACCATATATTTT
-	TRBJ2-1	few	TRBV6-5	CATGQTNEQFF	TGTGCCACCGGACAGACCAATGAGCAGTTCTTC
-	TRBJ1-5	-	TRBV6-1	CASSEGGGGRNNQPQHF	TGTGCCAGCAGTGAAGGGGGCGGGGGACGAAACAATCAGCCCCAGCATTTT
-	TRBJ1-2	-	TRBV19	CASSPRQGGGPSYGYTF	TGTGCCAGTAGTCCCCGTCAAGGCGGGGGGCCCTCCTATGGCTACACCTTC
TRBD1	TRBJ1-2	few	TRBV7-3	CASSPHSLDRDYGYTF	TGTGCCAGCAGCCCTCACTCGCTAGACAGGGACTATGGCTACACCTTC
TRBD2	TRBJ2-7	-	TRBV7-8	CASSLAEVVAGGSYEQYF	TGTGCCAGCAGCTTAGCGGAAGTCGTAGCGGGGGGCTCCTACGAGCAGTACTTC
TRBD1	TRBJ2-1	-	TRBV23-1	CASSDRGDEQFF	TGCGCCAGCAGCGACAGGGGCGATGAGCAGTTCTTC
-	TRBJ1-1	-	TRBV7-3	CASSLAGKNTEAFF	TGTGCCAGCAGCTTGGCAGGGAAGAACACTGAAGCTTTCTTT
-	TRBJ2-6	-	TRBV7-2	CASSHQVPPSGANVLTF	TGTGCCAGCAGTCACCAGGTACCCCCCTCTGGGGCCAACGTCCTGACTTTC
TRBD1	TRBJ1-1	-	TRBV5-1	CASSGQGVTEAFF	TGCGCCAGCAGCGGTCAGGGGGTTACTGAAGCTTTCTTT
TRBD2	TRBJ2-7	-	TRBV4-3	CASSHERGGYEQYF	TGCGCCAGCAGCCACGAGCGGGGGGGGTACGAGCAGTACTTC
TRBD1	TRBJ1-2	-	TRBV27	CASSFRQGHGYTF	TGTGCCAGCAGTTTCAGACAGGGCCATGGCTACACCTTC
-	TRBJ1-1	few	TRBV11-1	CASSIQYNMNTEAFF	TGTGCCAGCAGCATACAATACAACATGAACACTGAAGCTTTCTTT
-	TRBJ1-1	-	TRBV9	CASSVWAGEYTEAFF	TGTGCCAGCAGCGTATGGGCAGGGGAGTACACTGAAGCTTTCTTT
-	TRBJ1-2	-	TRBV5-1	CASSLGIQPRPYGYTF	TGCGCCAGCAGCTTGGGAATACAGCCGAGACCCTATGGCTACACCTTC